What follows describes a single TCR beta chain. Its target is not known. This sample is drawn from a study of beta chain features in type 1 diabetes. Findings and caveats of the study: Naive, central memory and Treg TCRB repertoires appeared more alike in patients than in healthy donors. The study found moderately but significantly shorter TCRB CDR3s in all four CD4+ subsets of Type 1 diabetes patients.

The CDR3 spans 15 residues. In germline, CDR1 is MNHEY, CDR2 SMNVEV (reference sequence). Trimming cost V 5 bases and J 6 bases, with 18 bases left between them. The study reverse transcribed the entire isolated RNA, so it sequenced expressed TCRB transcripts. The assay was immunoSEQ multiplex PCR, and TCRdb's table has in-frame clones only and misses some. Of 240,000 or so clones listed, 25% to 30% are singletons. This receptor was identified in a man aged 30 to 39 in good health. This chain uses TRBV27 with TRBJ2-3; D is tentatively TRBD1 or TRBD2 (6 bases each). The sequencing sample was made of central memory CD4+ T cells from blood. The CDR3 here is CASSPGGLRSDTQYF. In nucleotides, the CDR3 is TGTGCCAGCAGTCCTGGGGGGCTTAGGTCCGATACGCAGTATTTT.